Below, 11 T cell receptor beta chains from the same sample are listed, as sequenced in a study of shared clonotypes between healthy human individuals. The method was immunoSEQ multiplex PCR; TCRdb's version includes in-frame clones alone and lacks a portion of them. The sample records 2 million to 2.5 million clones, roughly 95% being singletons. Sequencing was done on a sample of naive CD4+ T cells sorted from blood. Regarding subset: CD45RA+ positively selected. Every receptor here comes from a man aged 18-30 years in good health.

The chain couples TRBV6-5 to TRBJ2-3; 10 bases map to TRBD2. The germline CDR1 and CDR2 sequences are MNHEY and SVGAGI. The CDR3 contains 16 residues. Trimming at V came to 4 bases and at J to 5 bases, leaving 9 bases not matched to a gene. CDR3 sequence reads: CASSSLVAGGGDTQYF. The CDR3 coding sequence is TGTGCCAGCAGTTCCCTCGTAGCGGGGGGAGGAGATACGCAGTATTTT.

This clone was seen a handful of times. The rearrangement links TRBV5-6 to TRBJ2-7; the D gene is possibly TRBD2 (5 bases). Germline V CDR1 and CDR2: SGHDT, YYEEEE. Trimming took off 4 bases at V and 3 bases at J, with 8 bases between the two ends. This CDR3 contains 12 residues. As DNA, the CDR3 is TGTGCCAGCAGCACCGGACTCTACGAGCAGTACTTC. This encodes CASSTGLYEQYF.

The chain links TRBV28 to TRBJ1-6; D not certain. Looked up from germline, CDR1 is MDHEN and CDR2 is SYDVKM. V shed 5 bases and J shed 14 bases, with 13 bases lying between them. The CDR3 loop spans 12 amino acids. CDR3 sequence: CASSPEFKALHF. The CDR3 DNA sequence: TGTGCCAGCAGTCCCGAGTTCAAAGCCCTCCACTTT. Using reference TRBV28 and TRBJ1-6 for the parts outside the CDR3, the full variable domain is DVKVTQSSRYLVKRTGEKVFLECVQDMDHENMFWYRQDPGLGLRLIYFSYDVKMKEKGDIPEGYSVSREKKERFSLILESASTNQTSMYLCASSPEFKALHFGNGTRLTVT.

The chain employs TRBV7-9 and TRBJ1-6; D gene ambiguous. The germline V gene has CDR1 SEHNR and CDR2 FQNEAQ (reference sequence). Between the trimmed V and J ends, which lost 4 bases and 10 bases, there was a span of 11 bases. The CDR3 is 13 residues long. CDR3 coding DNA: TGTGCCAGCAGCTCGGGGTTGTGGTCACCCCTCCACTTT. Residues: CASSSGLWSPLHF. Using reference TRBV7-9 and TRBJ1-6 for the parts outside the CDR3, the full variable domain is DTGVSQNPRHKITKRGQNVTFRCDPISEHNRLYWYRQTLGQGPEFLTYFQNEAQLEKSRLLSDRFSAERPKGSFSTLEIQRTEQGDSAMYLCASSSGLWSPLHFGNGTRLTVT.

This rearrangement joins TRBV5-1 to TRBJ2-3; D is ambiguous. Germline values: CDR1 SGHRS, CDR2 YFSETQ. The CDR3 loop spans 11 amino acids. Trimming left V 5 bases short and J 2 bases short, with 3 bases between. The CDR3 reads CASRYTDTQYF. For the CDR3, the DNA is TGCGCCAGCAGGTACACAGATACGCAGTATTTT.

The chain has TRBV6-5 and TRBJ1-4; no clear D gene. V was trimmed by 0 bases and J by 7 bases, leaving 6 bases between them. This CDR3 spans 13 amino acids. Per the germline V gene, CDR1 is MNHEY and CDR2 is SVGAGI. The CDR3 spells CASSYSWGEKLFF. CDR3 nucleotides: TGTGCCAGCAGTTACTCCTGGGGTGAAAAACTGTTTTTT.

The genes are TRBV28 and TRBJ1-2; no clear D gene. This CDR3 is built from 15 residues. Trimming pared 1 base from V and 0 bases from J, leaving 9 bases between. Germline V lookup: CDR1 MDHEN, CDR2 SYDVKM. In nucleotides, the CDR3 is TGTGCCAGCAGTTTATCCCAGGTCCCTAACTATGGCTACACCTTC. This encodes CASSLSQVPNYGYTF.

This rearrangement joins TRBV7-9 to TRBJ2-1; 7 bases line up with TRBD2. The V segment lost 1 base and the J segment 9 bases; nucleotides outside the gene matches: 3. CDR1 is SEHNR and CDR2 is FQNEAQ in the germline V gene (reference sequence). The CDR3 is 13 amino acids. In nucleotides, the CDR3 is TGTGCCAGCAGCTTAGTAGGCGGGGGTGAGCAGTTCTTC. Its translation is CASSLVGGGEQFF.

CDR3 DNA sequence: TGTGCCAGCAGTTTAAGGGGGCCAGATACGCAGTATTTT. Its translation is CASSLRGPDTQYF. This chain connects TRBV28 to TRBJ2-3; 7 bases are a match to TRBD1. This CDR3 contains 13 residues. CDR1 and CDR2 from the germline V gene are MDHEN and SYDVKM. Germline trimming cut 2 bases from V and 4 bases from J; bases unmatched to any gene: 0.

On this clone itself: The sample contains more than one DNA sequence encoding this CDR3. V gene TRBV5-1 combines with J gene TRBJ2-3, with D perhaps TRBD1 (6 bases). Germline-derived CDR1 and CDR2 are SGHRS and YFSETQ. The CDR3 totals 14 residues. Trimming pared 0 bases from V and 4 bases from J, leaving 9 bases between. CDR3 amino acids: CASSLGQAADTQYF. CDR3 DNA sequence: TGCGCCAGCAGCTTGGGACAGGCAGCAGATACGCAGTATTTT. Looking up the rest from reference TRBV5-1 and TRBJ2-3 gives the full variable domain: KAGVTQTPRYLIKTRGQQVTLSCSPISGHRSVSWYQQTPGQGLQFLFEYFSETQRNKGNFPGRFSGRQFSNSRSEMNVSTLELGDSALYLCASSLGQAADTQYFGPGTRLTVL.

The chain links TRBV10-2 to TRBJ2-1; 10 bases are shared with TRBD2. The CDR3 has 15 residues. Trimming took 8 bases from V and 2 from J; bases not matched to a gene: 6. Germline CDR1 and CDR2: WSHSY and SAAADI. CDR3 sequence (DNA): TGCGCCAGCGGTCGACTAGCGGGCACCTACAATGAGCAGTTCTTC. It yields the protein CASGRLAGTYNEQFF.